Presented here are 16 T cell receptor beta chains from one specimen sequenced in a study of shared clonotypes between healthy human individuals. This table comes from immunoSEQ multiplex PCR, and its TCRdb copy is limited to in-frame clones, with some not included. The sample yields about a million clones, 70% to 85% seen once. The sample consisted of memory CD4+ T cells from PBMCs. The subset was: CD45RA-negative fraction. Source of these receptors: a man aged 18 to 35 in good health. Some clones in this sample may be carry-over from other donors' samples.

This chain links TRBV28 with TRBJ1-1; unclear D gene. The germline V gene encodes CDR1 MDHEN and CDR2 SYDVKM. The CDR3 totals 13 residues. The V end was cut by 1 base, the J end by 6 bases, with 9 bases between. The CDR3 DNA follows: TGTGCCAGCAGTTTATCGGGAAACGCTGAAGCTTTCTTT. Amino acids: CASSLSGNAEAFF.

As for this clone: Additional DNA sequences in this sample encode the identical CDR3. The V gene is TRBV28, the J gene TRBJ1-2; D is undetermined. The V and J ends lost 7 bases and 4 bases respectively, with 7 bases between them. CDR3 size: 11 residues. In germline, CDR1 is MDHEN, CDR2 SYDVKM. This chain's CDR3 is CASTGLYGYTF. DNA of the CDR3: TGTGCCAGCACAGGCCTCTATGGCTACACCTTC.

This rearrangement joins TRBV28 to TRBJ1-2; D not resolved. The V and J ends lost 5 bases and 4 bases respectively, with 11 bases between them. This CDR3 is built from 13 residues. The germline CDR1 and CDR2 sequences are MDHEN and SYDVKM. The CDR3 DNA reads as TGTGCCAGCAGTACCCGCCGGGGCTATGGCTACACCTTC. Translation: CASSTRRGYGYTF.

J is TRBJ1-1 and V is TRBV21-1. TRBV21-1 is a documented pseudogene. The CDR3 sequence is 17 residues long. The CDR3 region has the DNA TGTGCCAGCCCCCCGAGCGGGGGTTACGAACTGAACACTGAAGCTTTCTTT. Translated, it gives CASPPSGGYELNTEAFF.

This chain uses TRBV5-1 with TRBJ1-1, with D uncertain. Germline CDR1 reads SGHRS; CDR2 reads YFSETQ. Trimming pared 3 bases from V and 0 bases from J, leaving 9 bases between. The CDR3 is made up of 14 amino acids. The CDR3 loop is CASSSPLVNTEAFF. The CDR3 DNA is TGCGCCAGCAGCTCCCCCCTCGTGAACACTGAAGCTTTCTTT.

For the CDR3, the DNA is TGTGCCAGCAGCCCACTTGGCGGGCAGGGGGCTGACGGCTACACCTTC. This gives the protein CASSPLGGQGADGYTF. V is TRBV7-6 and J is TRBJ1-2; 8 bases are a match to TRBD1. With V trimmed by 5 bases and J by 8 bases, 16 bases remained unmatched. The CDR3 extends over 16 amino acids. CDR1 SGHVS and CDR2 FNYEAQ come from the germline V gene. The full variable domain, its missing parts supplied by reference TRBV7-6 and TRBJ1-2, is GAGVSQSPRYKVTKRGQDVALRCDPISGHVSLYWYRQALGQGPEFLTYFNYEAQQDKSGLPNDRFSAERPEGSISTLTIQRTEQRDSAMYRCASSPLGGQGADGYTFGSGTRLTVV.

This clone has only one observation. The CDR3 region has the DNA TGTGCCAGCAGCCCGCGAGGAGGCTTTTCTTCCGTGGGCTACACCTTC. Protein sequence: CASSPRGGFSSVGYTF. The chain recombines TRBV11-2 with TRBJ1-2; D is unclear. Germline V lookup: CDR1 SGHAT, CDR2 FQNNGV. The CDR3 runs to 16 residues. V was pared by 5 bases and J by 8 bases, with 24 bases between.

V gene TRBV27 combines with J gene TRBJ1-5; D not certain. There are 14 residues in the CDR3. V dropped 5 bases and J dropped 3 bases, with 11 bases sitting between them. The germline CDR1 and CDR2 sequences are MNHEY and SMNVEV (reference sequence). The CDR3 spells CASSPPGNNQPQHF. Here the CDR3 DNA reads TGTGCCAGCAGTCCACCGGGGAACAATCAGCCCCAGCATTTT.

This clone occurred a few times. The gene calls are TRBV4-3 and TRBJ1-1; the D is unclear. This CDR3 has 14 residues. Trimming removed 3 bases from V and 0 bases from J, with 8 bases in between. Germline lookup yields CDR1 LGHNA and CDR2 YSLEER. This chain's CDR3 is CASSQYFMNTEAFF. For the CDR3, the DNA is TGCGCCAGCAGCCAGTATTTCATGAACACTGAAGCTTTCTTT.

The rearrangement uses TRBV6-4 and TRBJ2-1, with 8 bases lining up with TRBD1. The junction had 7 bases not matched to a gene; V was cut back by 6 bases and J by 0 bases. The CDR3 extends over 16 amino acids. Germline loops: CDR1 MRHNA, CDR2 SNTAGT. CDR3 amino acids: CASRRTGWGSYNEQFF. The CDR3 nucleotides read TGTGCCAGCAGAAGGACAGGGTGGGGCTCCTACAATGAGCAGTTCTTC.

On this clone itself: The sample holds other DNA sequences that translate to the same CDR3. The rearrangement uses TRBV5-1 and TRBJ2-7, with TRBD1 identical over 7 bases. CDR1 SGHRS and CDR2 YFSETQ come from the germline V gene. The trim removed 4 bases at V and 6 bases at J, leaving 7 bases unmatched. The CDR3 loop spans 13 amino acids. CDR3 in DNA: TGCGCCAGCAGCCTGTACAGGGGAACCGAGCAGTACTTC. Translation gives CASSLYRGTEQYF.

The chain joins TRBV9 to TRBJ1-2, with no clear D. Germline loops: CDR1 SGDLS, CDR2 YYNGEE. The CDR3 has 14 residues. Deletions cut 3 bases from V and 5 bases from J, with 14 bases between. CDR3 sequence (DNA): TGTGCCAGCAGCGCCGAGCCCGGGAGGTATGGCTACACCTTC. Residues: CASSAEPGRYGYTF.

The chain employs TRBV4-2 and TRBJ1-2; D is ambiguous. Trimming shortened V by 1 base and J by 0 bases, and 6 bases separated the two germline ends. Germline V gene lookup returns CDR1 LGHNA and CDR2 YNFKEQ. The CDR3 covers 14 residues. The CDR3 nucleotides read TGTGCCAGCAGCCAAGGGGTATCTAACTATGGCTACACCTTC. This encodes CASSQGVSNYGYTF.

V is TRBV5-6 and J is TRBJ1-2; D call uncertain. The germline gives CDR1 SGHDT, CDR2 YYEEEE. V was trimmed by 2 bases and J by 6 bases, leaving 8 bases between them. The CDR3 has 12 amino acids. CDR3 protein: CASSLRENGYTF. The CDR3 nucleotides read TGTGCCAGCAGCTTACGGGAAAATGGCTACACCTTC.

This chain links TRBV5-6 with TRBJ2-7, with a weak D call TRBD1 (6 bases). This CDR3 contains 12 residues. Germline V gene data show CDR1 as SGHDT and CDR2 as YYEEEE. The V end lost 2 bases, the J end lost 9 bases, and 12 bases lay between the germline ends. This CDR3 reads CASSLRQVGQYF. The CDR3 DNA follows: TGTGCCAGCAGCTTAAGACAGGTTGGGCAGTACTTC.

This clone showed up just a few times. The chain has TRBV19 and TRBJ2-5; TRBD2 aligns across 13 bases. The V segment lost 5 bases and the J segment 5 bases; nucleotides outside the gene matches: 8. This CDR3 spans 16 amino acids. Germline V gives CDR1 LNHDA, CDR2 SQIVND (reference sequence). The CDR3 DNA follows: TGTGCCAGTAGTTTGTGGACTAGCGGGAGCGAGGAGACCCAGTACTTC. Its translation: CASSLWTSGSEETQYF.